This T cell receptor (beta chain) was sequenced in a study of shared clonotypes between healthy human individuals. Study summary: With ages of 18 to 49, the donors were a couple of women and three men. Every donor yielded three CD4 naive, three CD4 memory, two CD8 naive and one CD8 memory plate. Study conclusions and caveats: In having few donors, the study represented limited genetic and exposure-history diversity.

Naive CD8 cells were CD45RO-negative, positively selected for CCR7, excluding terminally differentiated effector memory CD45RA+ cells. Details on this clone: Its antigen is not known.

The CDR3 length is 15 residues. The V end lost 0 bases, the J end lost 2 bases, and 10 bases lay between the germline ends. From germline, CDR1 is LNHDA and CDR2 SQIVND (reference sequence). The assay was immunoSEQ multiplex PCR, and TCRdb's table has in-frame clones only and misses some. The table has around 1.9 million clones, just under 95% seen once. The chain joins TRBV19 to TRBJ1-2, with D tentatively TRBD1 (5 bases). The receptor comes from a man between 18 and 29 years old in good health. Some clones in this sample may be carry-over from other donors' samples. Sequencing was done on a sample of naive CD8+ T cells from PBMCs. CDR3 protein: CASSIDGGANYGYTF. The CDR3 DNA follows: TGTGCCAGTAGTATAGATGGAGGGGCCAACTATGGCTACACCTTC.